The clone carrying this T cell receptor beta chain turned up a few times. Its cognate antigen is unknown. Sequencing of cultured CD4+ T cell DNA used the Oncomine TCR Beta short-read assay. The authors extracted genomic DNA from cultured CD4+ T cells. A single record per CDR3 protein comes from TCRdb applying MiXCR to the PCR reads. The sample shows 15,000 to 20,000 distinct CDR3 sequences, 60% of them seen only once. In germline, CDR1 is MNHEY, CDR2 SVGEGT. The CDR3 consists of 16 residues. Noted treatment: approximately 9-day PBMC culture with coronavirus spike peptide pools or control peptides (ViraFEST assay). The medium had half its volume replaced with fresh IL-2 medium on days 3 and 7. The sample belongs to a study of vaccination and CD4 T cells after COVID-19. The wider study: In the convalescent cohort, there were six males and four females, two of them Hispanic.

The V call is TRBV6-2 or TRBV6-3, the J call TRBJ2-1; D is possibly TRBD2 (6 bases). The better agreement between TRBJ2-7 and the DNA end casts doubt on the J call. This TCR derives from a human donor who had recovered from COVID-19. The sample comprised CD4+ T cells from blood, cultured in vitro. The chain's CDR3 is CASSFWPLANSYEQYF. The CDR3 DNA is TGTGCCAGCAGTTTCTGGCCTCTAGCGAACTCCTACGAGCAGTACTTC.